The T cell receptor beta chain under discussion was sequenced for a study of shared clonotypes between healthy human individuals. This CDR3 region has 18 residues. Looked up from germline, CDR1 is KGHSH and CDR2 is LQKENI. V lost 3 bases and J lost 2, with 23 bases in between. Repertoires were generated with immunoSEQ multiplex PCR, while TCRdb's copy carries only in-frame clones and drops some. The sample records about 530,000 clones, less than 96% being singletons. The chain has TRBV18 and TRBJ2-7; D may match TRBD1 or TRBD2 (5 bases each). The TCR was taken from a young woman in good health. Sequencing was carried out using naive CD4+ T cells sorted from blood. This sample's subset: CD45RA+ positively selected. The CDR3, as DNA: TGTGCCAGCTCACCGGAGAGTACACGGGACGGAGGAACCTACGAGCAGTACTTC. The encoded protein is CASSPESTRDGGTYEQYF.